These T cell receptor beta chains were read from a single sample in a study of T cells after yellow fever vaccination. A single record per CDR3 protein comes from TCRdb applying MiXCR to the 5' RACE reads. The repertoire holds approximately 330,000 distinct CDR3 sequences, with about 4% as singletons. Sequencing was performed on PBMCs, taken 5 days after the yellow fever booster vaccination. These receptors were taken from a man in his late teens or twenties who received the YFV17D yellow fever vaccine. Each CDR3 is given with its conserved first and last residue. A D gene is named only where the DNA matches it firmly. Size tells how often a clone was seen (once, few, many) or the class of an expanded clone, and some rows leave it out.

len,d_gene,j_gene,abundance,v_gene,CDR3nt,CDR3aa
16,TRBD1,TRBJ1-1,many,TRBV4-1,TGCGCCAGCAGCCAAGCGGACAGGGTTATGAACACTGAAGCTTTCTTT,CASSQADRVMNTEAFF
12,-,TRBJ2-3,few,TRBV30,TGTGCCTCGAACAGGGACGGAGATACGCAGTATTTT,CASNRDGDTQYF
16,-,TRBJ2-5,few,TRBV24-1,TGTGCCACCAGTGATTTCGTGGGGGCCTCCCGAGAGACCCAGTACTTC,CATSDFVGASRETQYF
12,-,TRBJ1-6,-,TRBV7-2,TGTGCCAGCAGCCCGACGTATTCACCCCTCCACTTT,CASSPTYSPLHF
16,-,TRBJ1-5,-,TRBV15,TGTGCCACCAGCAGAGATTACGTCACGGTTGATCAGCCCCAGCATTTT,CATSRDYVTVDQPQHF
17,TRBD1,TRBJ1-2,few,TRBV4-3,TGCGCCAGCAGCCAGTTCGTGACAGGGGTCTCTAACTATGGCTACACCTTC,CASSQFVTGVSNYGYTF
11,-,TRBJ1-1,-,TRBV7-2,TGTGCCAGCAGCTCCCACACTGAAGCTTTCTTT,CASSSHTEAFF
16,-,TRBJ2-1,many,TRBV14,TGTGCCAGCAGCCATTTGGAGGGTAGGTTGGACAATGAGCAGTTCTTC,CASSHLEGRLDNEQFF
13,-,TRBJ2-1,-,TRBV20-1,TGCAGTGCGGGGGCCAGCTCCTACAATGAGCAGTTCTTC,CSAGASSYNEQFF
16,-,TRBJ2-3,-,TRBV5-4,TGTGCCAGCAGCCCAGGGACTGGATATAGCACAGATACGCAGTATTTT,CASSPGTGYSTDTQYF
16,TRBD1,TRBJ2-1,few,TRBV20-1,TGCAGTGCTAGAGATGCTGGGACAGGGGAACACAATGAGCAGTTCTTC,CSARDAGTGEHNEQFF
14,-,TRBJ2-7,-,TRBV9,TGTGCCAGCAGCGTAGGCCGGGATCCCTACGAGCAGTACTTC,CASSVGRDPYEQYF
16,-,TRBJ2-5,many,TRBV7-9,TGTGCCAGCAGCCGAATACTTGGGGGTCCCCAAGAGACCCAGTACTTC,CASSRILGGPQETQYF
11,-,TRBJ2-1,many,TRBV7-2,TGTGCCAGCAGCCAACTTGGTGAGCAGTTCTTC,CASSQLGEQFF
15,-,TRBJ1-6,few,TRBV28,TGTGCCAGCAGTTCGGACAGCTCCTATAATTCACCCCTCCACTTT,CASSSDSSYNSPLHF
10,-,TRBJ2-7,-,TRBV5-4,TGTGCCGGCTACTCCTACGAGCAGTACTTC,CAGYSYEQYF
14,TRBD2,TRBJ2-3,many,TRBV6-2/TRBV6-3,TGTGCCAGCAGCCGTGGACTAGGCACAGATACGCAGTATTTT,CASSRGLGTDTQYF
11,-,TRBJ1-2,-,TRBV20-1,TGCAGTGCAAGGGACGGCTATGGCTACACCTTC,CSARDGYGYTF
18,TRBD1,TRBJ1-5,-,TRBV19,TGTGCCAGTAGTCCCGCCGGGACAGCCGATTATAGCAATCAGCCCCAGCATTTT,CASSPAGTADYSNQPQHF
15,-,TRBJ2-3,many,TRBV20-1,TGCAGTGCTAGCGGGGAGTATTACGGGACAGATACGCAGTATTTT,CSASGEYYGTDTQYF
15,TRBD1,TRBJ2-3,few,TRBV27,TGTGCCAGCGGCCCGGACAGGGGGCGCACAGATACGCAGTATTTT,CASGPDRGRTDTQYF
14,-,TRBJ1-2,-,TRBV6-6,TGTGCCAGCAGTTACTCTTCCGAAGACTATGGCTACACCTTC,CASSYSSEDYGYTF
14,-,TRBJ2-5,few,TRBV6-6,TGTGCCAGCAACTGGGGTCGGTTCCAAGAGACCCAGTACTTC,CASNWGRFQETQYF
13,-,TRBJ1-1,many,TRBV28,TGTGCCAGCAGGTTAGGGTGGGACACTGAAGCTTTCTTT,CASRLGWDTEAFF
17,-,TRBJ2-1,few,TRBV7-2,TGTGCCAGCAGCTCTCAACTGGGGGCAGGTTCAAGCAATGAGCAGTTCTTC,CASSSQLGAGSSNEQFF
13,-,TRBJ1-3,-,TRBV7-2,TGTGCCAGCAGCTTAGGGTACGGAAACACCATATATTTT,CASSLGYGNTIYF
15,-,TRBJ2-1,few,TRBV27,TGTGCCAGCACCGACCTAGGTCCAACCTACAATGAGCAGTTCTTC,CASTDLGPTYNEQFF
13,-,TRBJ2-7,-,TRBV29-1,TGCAGCGGGGCCGGGGGAGTTTCCTACGAGCAGTACTTC,CSGAGGVSYEQYF
16,TRBD1,TRBJ1-4,few,TRBV6-5,TGTGCCAGCAGAACCGGGACAGCGGCAACTAATGAAAAACTGTTTTTT,CASRTGTAATNEKLFF
14,-,TRBJ2-6,few,TRBV15,TGTGCCACCAGCAGAGAATCCGGGGCCAACGTCCTGACTTTC,CATSRESGANVLTF
12,-,TRBJ2-1,-,TRBV20-1,TGCAGTGCTAGAGGGCCCGCCGGTGAGCAGTTCTTC,CSARGPAGEQFF
15,-,TRBJ2-1,many,TRBV14,TGTGCCAGCAGCAGGGACTTCGGCTCCTACAATGAGCAGTTCTTC,CASSRDFGSYNEQFF
15,TRBD1,TRBJ2-1,-,TRBV5-1,TGCGCCAGCAGCTTGCCAGGGACAGGGGTCAATGAGCAGTTCTTC,CASSLPGTGVNEQFF
15,-,TRBJ1-1,-,TRBV6-1,TGTGCCAGCAGTAGGAAGAGGGTTACGAACACTGAAGCTTTCTTT,CASSRKRVTNTEAFF
15,-,TRBJ1-5,few,TRBV6-5,TGTGCCAGCAGTTACTCTGGGGTCTTCGATCAGCCCCAGCATTTT,CASSYSGVFDQPQHF
12,-,TRBJ1-2,-,TRBV7-2,TGTGCCAGCAGCTTAGGGGTATGGGGCTACACCTTC,CASSLGVWGYTF
17,-,TRBJ1-3,-,TRBV18,TGTGCCAGCTCACCCTACTGGGAGGGTTACTCTGGAAACACCATATATTTT,CASSPYWEGYSGNTIYF
14,-,TRBJ2-2,few,TRBV12-3/TRBV12-4,TGTGCCAGCAGTTCAACCCCAGAGACCGGGGAGCTGTTTTTT,CASSSTPETGELFF
13,-,TRBJ2-5,-,TRBV5-1,TGCGCCAGCAGCTTGGCTAGGACAGAGACCCAGTACTTC,CASSLARTETQYF
17,TRBD1,TRBJ2-1,-,TRBV6-5,TGTGCCAGCAGTTTAATGCCCGGGACAGGGGGGTACAATGAGCAGTTCTTC,CASSLMPGTGGYNEQFF